This T cell receptor beta chain was retrieved from a study of PD-L1 blockade in urothelial cancer. Study background: Blood analyses occurred 3 weeks (second dose) and 6 weeks post treatment start. Median blood clonality was approximately 0.08, with tens of thousands of unique TCRs.

A spike-in of synthetic TCR analog templates was added to each PCR. This table comes from immunoSEQ multiplex PCR, and its TCRdb copy is limited to in-frame clones, with some not included. The sample lists approximately 72,000 clones, 70% to 90% occurring once. CDR1 is PRHDT and CDR2 is FYEKMQ in the germline V gene (reference sequence). CDR3 length: 16 residues. V lost 5 bases to trimming and J lost 0 bases; unmatched junction nucleotides: 4. Sample time point: pretreatment peripheral blood. The chain couples TRBV13 to TRBJ1-6; 7 bases line up with TRBD1. The receptor's source is a man aged 55-75 years with urothelial cancer. This material consisted of PBMCs, taken around atezolizumab (anti-PD-L1) treatment. The CDR3 sequence: CASSPQGSSYNSPLHF. In DNA, the CDR3 is TGTGCCAGCAGCCCACAGGGGTCCTCCTATAATTCACCCCTCCACTTT.